A single sample is the source of the 20 T cell receptor beta chains below, sequenced in a study of cytomegalovirus exposure and HLA in healthy donors. The PCR had 60 Vbeta and 13 Jbeta primers. Repertoires were generated with immunoSEQ multiplex PCR, while TCRdb's copy carries only in-frame clones and drops some. The sample records under 150,000 clones, 67% being singletons. Material for sequencing was PBMCs. These receptors all stem from a man aged 18 to 30 in good health and CMV-seropositive.

This chain joins TRBV29-1 and TRBJ2-5; TRBD1 might be the D (6 bases). With 4 bases removed from V and 14 bases from J, the gap between germline ends came to 17 bases. This CDR3 is 11 amino acids long. The germline V gene has CDR1 SQVTM and CDR2 ANQGSEA. The CDR3: CSVVGAGQLYF. Here the CDR3 DNA reads TGCAGCGTTGTGGGTGCAGGACAGCTTTACTTC.

J is TRBJ1-1 and V is TRBV6-5; 7 bases are a match to TRBD1. Germline V gives CDR1 MNHEY, CDR2 SVGAGI. CDR3 size: 15 residues. V dropped 0 bases and J dropped 6; count of bases not matched to a gene: 7. For the CDR3, the DNA is TGTGCCAGCAGTTACTCGTTTGCAGGGGGGCCTGAAGCTTTCTTT. Translation: CASSYSFAGGPEAFF.

The J gene is TRBJ1-2, the V gene TRBV11-2, with D unresolved. The V and J ends lost 2 bases and 2 bases respectively, with 9 bases between them. This CDR3 contains 14 residues. From germline, CDR1 is SGHAT and CDR2 FQNNGV. The CDR3 loop is CASSLYTGNYGYTF. In nucleotides, the CDR3 is TGTGCCAGCAGCTTATATACGGGAAACTATGGCTACACCTTC.

This clone has only one observation. Sequence at one end of the junction differs from germline and may be a read error. This chain uses TRBV6-1 with TRBJ1-4; D perhaps matches TRBD1 (6 bases). Germline values: CDR1 MNHNS, CDR2 SASEGT. The CDR3 covers 12 residues. CDR3 region: CASREEYRVLFF. The CDR3 DNA sequence: TGTGCCAGCAGGGAAGAGTACAGGGTATTGTTTTTT.

The chain recombines TRBV10-3 with TRBJ2-4, with 9 nucleotides matching TRBD2. Germline CDR1 is ENHRY and CDR2 is SYGVKD. The CDR3 length is 17 residues. Trimming removed 8 bases from V and 1 base from J; junction bases left unmatched: 12. CDR3 protein: CAISSGVGGVAKNIQYF. The CDR3 DNA reads TGTGCCATCTCTAGCGGGGTCGGGGGGGTCGCCAAAAACATTCAGTACTTC.

The chain is built from TRBV10-3 and TRBJ1-1; 8 nucleotides match TRBD1. Germline V gene data show CDR1 as ENHRY and CDR2 as SYGVKD. V dropped 7 bases and J dropped 4; count of bases not matched to a gene: 17. This CDR3 contains 17 residues. As DNA, the CDR3 is TGTGCCATCACCCAGAGGCAGGGGGCGCAACTTTTCACTGAAGCTTTCTTT. It translates to CAITQRQGAQLFTEAFF.

This clone was observed a handful of times. This CDR3 is CAISATGNTIYF. DNA for the CDR3: TGTGCCATCAGTGCTACTGGAAACACCATATATTTT. The chain combines TRBV10-3 with TRBJ1-3, with D unresolved. Germline V gives CDR1 ENHRY, CDR2 SYGVKD. The CDR3 length is 12 residues. Trimming removed 4 bases at V and 2 bases at J, with 3 bases between.

The chain has TRBV14 and TRBJ1-5; 9 nucleotides agree with TRBD1. V lost 4 bases, J lost 1 base, and 14 bases stayed unmatched. Germline CDR1 and CDR2: SGHDN and FVKESK. The CDR3 consists of 19 residues. In DNA form, the CDR3 reads TGTGCCAGCAGCCCCCGTTGGACAGGGGAGTTTTTAAGCAATCAGCCCCAGCATTTT. Translated: CASSPRWTGEFLSNQPQHF.

This chain joins TRBV5-1 and TRBJ1-4; D gene uncertain. Germline V gene lookup returns CDR1 SGHRS and CDR2 YFSETQ. V dropped 1 base and J dropped 0 bases, with 7 bases sitting between them. The CDR3 extends over 15 amino acids. The CDR3 region is CASSLTRSTNEKLFF. The CDR3 DNA reads TGCGCCAGCAGCTTGACGAGGTCAACTAATGAAAAACTGTTTTTT.

The chain is built from TRBV7-2 and TRBJ2-3; maybe TRBD1 (7 bases). Germline V gene lookup returns CDR1 SGHTA and CDR2 FQGNSA. Trimming cost V 7 bases and J 4 bases, with 18 bases left between them. The CDR3 extends over 15 amino acids. The CDR3 loop reads CASTPQGGLADTQYF. The CDR3 DNA reads as TGTGCCAGCACCCCTCAGGGGGGCCTCGCAGATACGCAGTATTTT.

In its sample, this clone was seen once. This CDR3 reads CSARGLAGGTDTQYF. Written as DNA, the CDR3 is TGCAGCGCCCGAGGGTTAGCGGGGGGCACAGATACGCAGTATTTT. The rearrangement joins TRBV29-1 to TRBJ2-3; 9 positions agree with TRBD2. Germline trimming cut 7 bases from V and 1 base from J; bases unmatched to any gene: 9. Germline V gene sequence: CDR1 SQVTM, CDR2 ANQGSEA. This CDR3 has 15 amino acids.

The J gene is TRBJ2-1, the V gene TRBV29-1, with a tentative D call TRBD1 (6 bases). Germline CDR1 reads SQVTM; CDR2 reads ANQGSEA. CDR3 size: 15 residues. V lost 0 bases and J 2 bases, leaving 11 bases between the germline ends. CDR3 DNA sequence: TGCAGCGTTGAAGAAGAACAGGGTCCCTACAATGAGCAGTTCTTC. Encoded protein: CSVEEEQGPYNEQFF.

The chain's CDR3 is CASSSYGTGGTGELFF. For the CDR3, the DNA is TGTGCCAGCAGCTCATACGGGACAGGAGGGACCGGGGAGCTGTTTTTT. This chain joins TRBV7-9 and TRBJ2-2; TRBD1 matches 8 bases. V trimming: 4 bases; J trimming: 5 bases; junction bases outside the gene matches: 9. Germline V gene lookup returns CDR1 SEHNR and CDR2 FQNEAQ (reference sequence). The CDR3 is made up of 16 amino acids.

The V call is TRBV6-5, the J call TRBJ2-7; D possibly corresponds to TRBD1 (6 bases). V lost 2 bases and J 5 bases, leaving 16 bases between the germline ends. The CDR3 spans 15 residues. The germline V gene encodes CDR1 MNHEY and CDR2 SVGAGI. CDR3 in amino acids: CASSYQAGTSHEQYF. CDR3 nucleotides: TGTGCCAGCAGTTACCAGGCCGGGACATCCCACGAGCAGTACTTC.

This clone was recorded a few times. V and J are TRBV7-9 and TRBJ2-2; unclear D gene. CDR1 SEHNR and CDR2 FQNEAQ come from the germline V gene (reference sequence). CDR3 length: 13 residues. Trimming shortened V by 4 bases and J by 5 bases, and 8 bases separated the two germline ends. CDR3 loop: CASSSRITGELFF. DNA for the CDR3: TGTGCCAGCAGCTCCAGGATAACCGGGGAGCTGTTTTTT.

The chain joins TRBV28 to TRBJ1-2; D not resolved. CDR3 length equals 12 residues. Looked up from germline, CDR1 is MDHEN and CDR2 is SYDVKM. V lost 3 bases, J lost 7 bases, and 9 bases lay in between. CDR3 loop: CASSLDGGGYTF. The CDR3 coding sequence is TGTGCCAGCAGTTTGGATGGAGGTGGCTACACCTTC.

The chain is built from TRBV7-6 and TRBJ2-1; TRBD1 agrees at 8 bases. This CDR3 comprises 16 residues. Trimming cost V 1 base and J 4 bases; bases outside gene matches: 6. Germline V gene sequence: CDR1 SGHVS, CDR2 FNYEAQ. CDR3 DNA: TGTGCCAGCAGCTTAGGGTACAGGGGGATTTACAATGAGCAGTTCTTC. Its protein is CASSLGYRGIYNEQFF.

V usage is TRBV30 and J usage is TRBJ1-4; no firm D call. V shed 1 base and J shed 4 bases, with 7 bases lying between them. CDR1 is GTSNPN, CDR2 SVGIG, per germline (reference sequence). This CDR3 region has 13 residues. The CDR3 region has the DNA TGTGCCTGGAGTGCTGGGCTTAATGAAAAACTGTTTTTT. The encoded protein is CAWSAGLNEKLFF. Full variable domain (rest looked up from reference TRBV30 and TRBJ1-4): SQTIHQWPATLVQPVGSPLSLECTVEGTSNPNLYWYRQAAGRGLQLLFYSVGIGQISSEVPQNLSASRPQDRQFILSSKKLLLSDSGFYLCAWSAGLNEKLFFGSGTQLSVL.

This chain connects TRBV6-5 to TRBJ1-5, with 11 nucleotides matching TRBD1. Germline trimming cut 6 bases from V and 11 bases from J; bases unmatched to any gene: 12. The CDR3 is made up of 15 amino acids. Germline CDR1 and CDR2: MNHEY and SVGAGI. In nucleotides, the CDR3 is TGTGCCAGCAGCCCCACCGGACAGGGGGCGTCGTCCCAGCATTTT. Residues: CASSPTGQGASSQHF.

V and J are TRBV28 and TRBJ1-6; D gene uncertain. V lost 6 bases and J 8 bases, leaving 17 bases between the germline ends. This CDR3 spans 15 amino acids. Germline V gene data show CDR1 as MDHEN and CDR2 as SYDVKM. CDR3 coding DNA: TGTGCCAGCAGCGGCTCGGGTGGGAGGGATTCACCCCTCCACTTT. Translation: CASSGSGGRDSPLHF.